These 13 T cell receptor beta chains were sequenced from one sample in a study of CXCR3-negative and CXCR3-positive naive CD8 T cells. TRB cDNA libraries were made by UMI-labeled 5' RACE. TCRdb processed the 5' RACE reads again and assigns one entry to each CDR3 protein, with no DNA. The sample totals about 90,000 distinct CDR3 sequences; its top ten clones hold 0.85% to 1.4%. Sequencing was done on a sample of naive CXCR3- CD8+ T cells from blood. Subset denoted: CD45RO-CCR7+CD27+CD95- naive CD8+ T cells lacking CXCR3 (TNR3-). All receptors derive from a human donor in good health. Some clones in this sample may be carry-over from other donors' samples.

V and J are TRBV29-1 and TRBJ2-2. The CDR3 consists of 12 residues. In germline, CDR1 is SQVTM, CDR2 ANQGSEA. CDR3 residues: CSVAGNTGELFF.

V and J are TRBV5-1 and TRBJ1-1; TCRdb returns TRBD1, unconfirmable since there is no DNA. This CDR3 comprises 17 residues. CDR1 and CDR2 from the germline V gene are SGHRS and YFSETQ. Here the CDR3 reads CASSLALGARGNTEAFF.

The chain joins TRBV28 to TRBJ2-7; without DNA, the TCRdb call of TRBD2 cannot be checked. This CDR3 is built from 15 residues. The germline gives CDR1 MDHEN, CDR2 SYDVKM. This CDR3 is CASSPGLAGEYEQYF. Variable domain in full (rest from reference TRBV28 and TRBJ2-7): DVKVTQSSRYLVKRTGEKVFLECVQDMDHENMFWYRQDPGLGLRLIYFSYDVKMKEKGDIPEGYSVSREKKERFSLILESASTNQTSMYLCASSPGLAGEYEQYFGPGTRLTVT.

This chain uses TRBV7-9 with TRBJ1-3. In germline, CDR1 is SEHNR, CDR2 FQNEAQ (reference sequence). The CDR3 contains 16 residues. The CDR3: CASSPYGLSGGNTIYF.

The J gene is TRBJ2-3, the V gene TRBV5-1; absent DNA, TCRdb's TRBD2 call cannot be checked. This CDR3 comprises 16 residues. From germline, CDR1 is SGHRS and CDR2 YFSETQ. CDR3: CASSLGEVPRTDTQYF.

The J gene is TRBJ2-7, the V gene TRBV11-3; the TCRdb D gene call, TRBD2, has no DNA to confirm it. Germline V gene data show CDR1 as SGHNT and CDR2 as YENEEA. This CDR3 contains 14 residues. The chain's CDR3 is CASSSQIDEAGQYF.

The chain uses TRBV29-1 and TRBJ1-1. From germline, CDR1 is SQVTM and CDR2 ANQGSEA. The CDR3 length is 15 residues. The CDR3 loop reads CSVERASNLNTEAFF.

The chain uses TRBV28 and TRBJ2-7; there is no DNA to check the TCRdb D call of TRBD1. This CDR3 has 15 residues. Germline V gives CDR1 MDHEN, CDR2 SYDVKM. CDR3: CASSPYRGAGYEQYF. Based on the CDR3 plus reference TRBV28 and TRBJ2-7, the full variable domain is DVKVTQSSRYLVKRTGEKVFLECVQDMDHENMFWYRQDPGLGLRLIYFSYDVKMKEKGDIPEGYSVSREKKERFSLILESASTNQTSMYLCASSPYRGAGYEQYFGPGTRLTVT.

The chain employs TRBV20-1 and TRBJ2-1; without DNA, the TCRdb call of TRBD1 cannot be checked. This CDR3 has 16 amino acids. The germline V gene has CDR1 DFQATT and CDR2 SNEGSKA (reference sequence). The CDR3 sequence: CSARVLGDRGNNEQFF.

The CDR3 region is CASIIARVNTEAFF. This rearrangement joins TRBV12-3 or TRBV12-4 to TRBJ1-1; the D gene TCRdb calls, TRBD1, cannot be checked with no DNA. CDR3 length equals 14 residues.

This chain uses TRBV29-1 with TRBJ1-1; the TCRdb call, TRBD1, lacks DNA for checking. This CDR3 comprises 14 residues. Germline CDR1 and CDR2: SQVTM and ANQGSEA. This CDR3 is CSVQTGTANTEAFF.

The V and J genes are TRBV2 and TRBJ1-3; without DNA, the TCRdb call of TRBD1 cannot be checked. Germline CDR1 reads SNHLY; CDR2 reads FYNNEI. The CDR3 consists of 17 residues. CDR3 amino acids: CASSEPGQSASGNTIYF.

The chain couples TRBV7-6 to TRBJ2-7; the TCRdb call, TRBD2, lacks DNA for checking. The germline gives CDR1 SGHVS, CDR2 FNYEAQ. This CDR3 is built from 14 residues. The CDR3 sequence: CASSFEAGAYEQYF.